Sequencing of this T cell receptor beta chain was carried out in a study of naive and memory T cell subsets. Amplification of ligated cDNA took four PCR rounds with SP2 and nested alpha and beta constant primers. Reverse transcription of blood and skin TCR RNA was primed at alpha and beta constant regions. MiXCR, applied by TCRdb to the 5' RACE reads, yields one record per CDR3 protein. This table has about 62,000 distinct CDR3 sequences, less than 10% appearing once. The length of the CDR3 is 14 residues. V lost 6 bases to trimming and J lost 7 bases, with 18 bases between them. Germline lookup yields CDR1 MDHEN and CDR2 SYDVKM. In this sample, this clonotype turned up many times. The library had UMIs added by 3' ligation of an oligonucleotide to TCR cDNA.

The gene calls are TRBV28 and TRBJ1-2; TRBD1 is a possible D gene (5 bases). The receptor was isolated from a female donor in good health. CDR3 residues: CASRAGGRASGYTF. As DNA, the CDR3 is TGTGCCAGCAGAGCCGGGGGACGAGCAAGTGGCTACACCTTC.